A selection of T cell receptor beta chains follows, all from one sample in a study of early T cells in non-severe SARS-CoV-2 infection. TCRdb itself ran the 5' RACE reads through MiXCR, one entry per CDR3 protein. The sample lists 70,000 to 75,000 distinct CDR3 sequences, 10% to 15% occurring once. Sequenced: whole blood. These TCRs come from an adult who was a healthcare worker with PCR-confirmed SARS-CoV-2 infection or an uninfected control (not recorded which). Each CDR3 is given with its conserved first and last residue. A D gene is named only where the DNA matches it firmly. Only some rows state a clone size, as once, few, many or a class for expanded clones.

j_call,v_call,clone_size,d_call,cdr3_aa,cdr3_nt
TRBJ2-3,TRBV20-1,few,TRBD2,CSARGEREGTDTQYF,TGCAGTGCTAGAGGAGAGCGGGAGGGTACAGATACGCAGTATTTT
TRBJ2-5,TRBV28,many,TRBD1,CASSSLEGQKETQYF,TGTGCCAGCAGTTCTCTAGAGGGACAGAAAGAGACCCAGTACTTC
TRBJ2-1,TRBV7-2,NA,NA,CASSLGGQGRRYNEQFF,TGTGCCAGCAGCTTAGGAGGGCAGGGTCGAAGATACAATGAGCAGTTCTTC
TRBJ1-1,TRBV2,many,TRBD1,CATGRGTGGTEAFF,TGTGCCACAGGCCGTGGGACAGGGGGAACTGAAGCTTTCTTT
TRBJ2-7,TRBV28,many,NA,CASRLTSPPYEQYF,TGTGCCAGCAGGCTGACATCACCTCCCTACGAGCAGTACTTC
TRBJ2-7,TRBV6-1,few,TRBD2,CASSEVAGSSYEQYF,TGTGCCAGCAGTGAAGTAGCGGGGTCCTCCTACGAGCAGTACTTC
TRBJ2-3,TRBV24-1,NA,NA,CATSDSSSDTQYF,TGTGCCACCAGTGATTCTTCCTCAGATACGCAGTATTTT
TRBJ1-1,TRBV29-1,NA,NA,CSVVENTEAFF,TGCAGCGTTGTAGAGAACACTGAAGCTTTCTTT
TRBJ2-1,TRBV5-1,NA,TRBD1,CASSAGGGGQGQTYNEQFF,TGCGCCAGCAGCGCCGGCGGTGGCGGACAGGGCCAAACCTACAATGAGCAGTTCTTC
TRBJ2-7,TRBV3-1,many,TRBD2,CASSPGLAGVGEQYF,TGTGCCAGCAGCCCGGGACTAGCGGGAGTCGGGGAGCAGTACTTC
TRBJ2-2,TRBV12-3/TRBV12-4,few,NA,CASIQGNTGELFF,TGTGCCAGCATTCAGGGCAACACCGGGGAGCTGTTTTTT
TRBJ2-4,TRBV20-1,NA,NA,CSASGAKNIQYF,TGCAGTGCTAGCGGAGCCAAAAACATTCAGTACTTC
TRBJ2-2,TRBV20-1,few,TRBD2,CSARPPGLAANTGELFF,TGCAGTGCTAGACCACCGGGACTAGCGGCGAACACCGGGGAGCTGTTTTTT
TRBJ2-1,TRBV3-1,few,NA,CASSQDGTPTRYNEQFF,TGTGCCAGCAGCCAAGATGGGACTCCTACTAGATACAATGAGCAGTTCTTC
TRBJ1-6,TRBV6-1,many,NA,CASTPGGVKYNSPLHF,TGTGCCAGCACTCCCGGCGGGGTAAAATATAATTCACCCCTCCACTTT
TRBJ2-1,TRBV7-3,many,TRBD2,CASSLWGGLAGDHEQFF,TGTGCCAGCAGCTTATGGGGGGGACTAGCGGGAGACCATGAGCAGTTCTTC
TRBJ2-3,TRBV14,many,NA,CASSQEKGTSTDTQYF,TGTGCCAGCAGCCAAGAAAAGGGGACGAGCACAGATACGCAGTATTTT
TRBJ1-6,TRBV6-2/TRBV6-3,NA,NA,CASSYPGTSPLHF,TGTGCCAGCAGTTACCCAGGGACTTCACCCCTCCACTTT
TRBJ2-1,TRBV20-1,many,TRBD2,CSARDQLAGGYNEQFF,TGCAGTGCTAGAGATCAGCTAGCGGGAGGGTACAATGAGCAGTTCTTC
TRBJ1-1,TRBV24-1,many,NA,CATSGPGARNTEAFF,TGTGCCACCAGTGGTCCAGGGGCCCGGAACACTGAAGCTTTCTTT
TRBJ1-2,TRBV11-2,many,NA,CASSLERGTGYGYTF,TGTGCCAGCAGCTTAGAAAGGGGGACCGGCTATGGCTACACCTTC
TRBJ1-1,TRBV5-1,few,NA,CASSSLAGSEAFF,TGCGCCAGCAGCTCGCTGGCGGGTTCTGAAGCTTTCTTT
TRBJ2-7,TRBV27,few,TRBD1,CASSHRGPPDEQYF,TGTGCCAGCAGCCACAGGGGTCCGCCCGACGAGCAGTACTTC
TRBJ1-1,TRBV29-1,NA,NA,CSAVENTEAFF,TGCAGCGCTGTGGAGAACACTGAAGCTTTCTTT
TRBJ2-1,TRBV12-3/TRBV12-4,NA,NA,CASSTQRAPSYNEQFF,TGTGCCAGCAGTACCCAGCGGGCCCCTTCGTACAATGAGCAGTTCTTC
TRBJ2-3,TRBV24-1,few,TRBD1,CATSGAGGYTDTQYF,TGTGCCACCAGTGGCGCAGGGGGCTACACAGATACGCAGTATTTT
TRBJ2-2,TRBV4-2,NA,NA,CASSPSRGKAGELFF,TGTGCCAGCAGCCCGTCTAGGGGGAAGGCCGGGGAGCTGTTTTTT
TRBJ1-2,TRBV29-1,NA,NA,CSVEGAAYGYTF,TGCAGCGTTGAAGGGGCCGCCTATGGCTACACCTTC
TRBJ1-5,TRBV18,NA,TRBD1,CASSTGTGPNQPQHF,TGTGCCAGCTCAACCGGGACAGGCCCCAATCAGCCCCAGCATTTT
TRBJ2-3,TRBV5-6,many,NA,CASSLAGWWETDTQYF,TGTGCCAGCAGCTTGGCCGGGTGGTGGGAGACAGATACGCAGTATTTT
TRBJ2-1,TRBV6-5,many,TRBD2,CASSLTSGSRNNEQFF,TGTGCCAGCAGTTTAACTAGCGGGAGTAGAAACAATGAGCAGTTCTTC
TRBJ2-7,TRBV27,many,NA,CASSLRSYPGTSDYEQYF,TGTGCCAGCAGTTTACGGTCTTACCCCGGGACATCCGACTACGAGCAGTACTTC
TRBJ2-7,TRBV6-6,many,NA,CASSRTYEQYF,TGTGCCAGCAGTCGGACCTACGAGCAGTACTTC
TRBJ2-5,TRBV4-2,few,NA,CASSQRGLAVETQYF,TGTGCCAGCAGCCAGAGGGGGCTAGCGGTGGAGACCCAGTACTTC
TRBJ2-6,TRBV9,many,NA,CASSVAGTGANVLTF,TGTGCCAGCAGCGTAGCTGGGACTGGGGCCAACGTCCTGACTTTC
TRBJ2-2,TRBV7-2,many,TRBD2,CASSLAPGGHTGELFF,TGTGCCAGCAGCTTAGCCCCGGGAGGGCACACCGGGGAGCTGTTTTTT
TRBJ2-1,TRBV6-1,few,NA,CASTTRYRGGGSYNEQFF,TGTGCCAGCACTACACGGTACAGGGGAGGTGGGTCCTACAATGAGCAGTTCTTC
TRBJ1-1,TRBV2,NA,TRBD1,CASSEWASDRANTEAFF,TGTGCCAGCAGTGAATGGGCCTCGGACAGGGCAAACACTGAAGCTTTCTTT
TRBJ2-3,TRBV2,many,TRBD2,CARGRGSNADTQYF,TGTGCCAGAGGCCGCGGGAGTAACGCAGATACGCAGTATTTT
TRBJ1-1,TRBV28,NA,NA,CASSLMGVEVFF,TGTGCCAGCAGTTTAATGGGGGTTGAAGTTTTCTTT
TRBJ2-2,TRBV11-3,NA,TRBD2,CASSLVGPSGSVPGELFF,TGTGCCAGCAGCTTAGTAGGACCTAGCGGGAGTGTTCCCGGGGAGCTGTTTTTT
TRBJ1-1,TRBV28,many,NA,CASSLLPTSNTEAFF,TGTGCCAGCAGCCTCCTGCCGACGAGTAACACTGAAGCTTTCTTT
TRBJ2-1,TRBV2,few,NA,CASSEWGYNEQFF,TGTGCCAGCAGTGAATGGGGTTACAATGAGCAGTTCTTC